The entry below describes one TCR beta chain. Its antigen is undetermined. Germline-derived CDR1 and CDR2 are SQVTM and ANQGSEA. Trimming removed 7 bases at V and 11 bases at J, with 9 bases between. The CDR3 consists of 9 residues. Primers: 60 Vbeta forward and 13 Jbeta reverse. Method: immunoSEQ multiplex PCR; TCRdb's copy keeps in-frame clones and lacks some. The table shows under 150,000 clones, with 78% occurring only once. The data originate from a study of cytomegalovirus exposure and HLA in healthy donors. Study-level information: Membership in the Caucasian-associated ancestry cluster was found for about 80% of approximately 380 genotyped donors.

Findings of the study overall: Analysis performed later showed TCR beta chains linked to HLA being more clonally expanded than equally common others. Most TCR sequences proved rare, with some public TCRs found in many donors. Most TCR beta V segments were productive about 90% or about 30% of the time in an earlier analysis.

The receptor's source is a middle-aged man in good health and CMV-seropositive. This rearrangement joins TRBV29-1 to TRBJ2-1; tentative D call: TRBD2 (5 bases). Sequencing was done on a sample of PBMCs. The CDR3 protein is CSAGSKQFF. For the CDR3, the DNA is TGCAGCGCTGGGAGTAAGCAGTTCTTC.